This is a list of T cell receptor beta chains from one sample in a study of cytomegalovirus exposure and HLA in healthy donors. Sequenced by immunoSEQ multiplex PCR; TCRdb stores in-frame clones only, minus some. The sample has about 130,000 clones, approximately 78% seen once. The sample comprised PBMCs. Receptors were obtained from a man between 35 and 55 years old in good health and CMV-seronegative. CDR3s include the opening cysteine and the closing phenylalanine or tryptophan. A D gene is named only where the DNA matches it firmly.

v_call,d_call,j_call,cdr3_nt,cdr3_aa
TRBV7-6,NA,TRBJ2-3,TGTGCCAGCAGCCGACTCGGGGATACGCAGTATTTT,CASSRLGDTQYF
TRBV11-2,NA,TRBJ2-5,TGTGCCAGCAGCTTAGAGGGGGCAGTCGAAGAGACCCAGTACTTC,CASSLEGAVEETQYF
TRBV28,TRBD1,TRBJ1-6,TGTGCCAGCAGCCCCGACAGGGAAGGGTCACCCCTCCACTTT,CASSPDREGSPLHF
TRBV2,NA,TRBJ2-2,TGTGCCAGCAACCCGCATGGGGCAGCGAACGCCGGGGAGCTGTTTTTT,CASNPHGAANAGELFF
TRBV30,NA,TRBJ1-5,TGTGCCTGGAGTTCGGGAAGCAATCAGCCCCAGCATTTT,CAWSSGSNQPQHF
TRBV30,NA,TRBJ1-1,TGTGCCTGGAGTGTCTGGGGCAGGGGGAACACTGAAGCTTTCTTT,CAWSVWGRGNTEAFF
TRBV10-3,NA,TRBJ2-1,TGTGCCATCAGTGAGTCGATTGCGGGACTCGAGCAGTTCTTC,CAISESIAGLEQFF
TRBV7-7,TRBD2,TRBJ2-5,TGTGCCAGCAGCTTAGGGGGAGGGGCCCATGGGACCCAGTACTTC,CASSLGGGAHGTQYF
TRBV11-2,NA,TRBJ1-4,TGTGCCAGCAGCTTGGACCGTCCCGGGAATGGTGAAAAACTGTTTTTT,CASSLDRPGNGEKLFF
TRBV5-4,NA,TRBJ1-1,TGTGCCAGCAGCTTTGTTGCCCGACTAGGAGGGAACAATGGAGCTTTCTTT,CASSFVARLGGNNGAFF
TRBV11-2,NA,TRBJ2-3,TGTGCCAGCAGCTCAGGGGATTGGGTGGATACGCAGTATTTT,CASSSGDWVDTQYF
TRBV5-1,NA,TRBJ2-1,TGCGCCAGCAGCTCCCAGACAGGCGGGGGTTACAATGAGCAGTTCTTC,CASSSQTGGGYNEQFF
TRBV2,TRBD1,TRBJ2-1,TGTGCCAGCACCTGGGACAGGGGGTACAATGAGCAGTTCTTC,CASTWDRGYNEQFF
TRBV9,TRBD2,TRBJ2-5,TGTGCCAGCAGCGTATATGCTGGGACCCGGGGGGGCATAGAGACCCAGTACTTC,CASSVYAGTRGGIETQYF
TRBV9,NA,TRBJ1-1,TGTGCCAGCAGCGTAGAGGGTACGGGAACCCCGAACACTGAAGCTTTCTTT,CASSVEGTGTPNTEAFF